This TCR beta chain stems from a study of cytomegalovirus exposure and HLA in healthy donors. General study findings and limits: An analysis done earlier found most TCR beta V segments productive about 90% or about 30% of the time. In a later analysis, an Asian-associated ancestry cluster reportedly showed fewer N-insertions than the roughly 650-donor mean. The authors later found TCR association rates varying by HLA locus, with DRB1 most and HLA-C fewest.

Deletions cut 4 bases from V and 4 bases from J, with 13 bases between. The CDR3 consists of 15 residues. Germline CDR1 is MNHNY and CDR2 is SVGAGI (reference sequence). Remarks on this clone: The antigen remains undetermined.

13 Jbeta primers and 60 Vbeta primers were used for the PCR. TCRdb keeps only in-frame clones here, not all; method: immunoSEQ multiplex PCR. The sample includes some 120,000 clones, more than 70% of them seen just once. The sequence was obtained from a man in his forties or fifties in good health and CMV-seronegative. The rearrangement joins TRBV6-6 to TRBJ2-2; D is unclear. Sequencing was done on a sample of PBMCs. The CDR3 DNA reads TGTGCCAGCAGTTCCTATGGCGGAATCACCGGGGAGCTGTTTTTT. It encodes CASSSYGGITGELFF.